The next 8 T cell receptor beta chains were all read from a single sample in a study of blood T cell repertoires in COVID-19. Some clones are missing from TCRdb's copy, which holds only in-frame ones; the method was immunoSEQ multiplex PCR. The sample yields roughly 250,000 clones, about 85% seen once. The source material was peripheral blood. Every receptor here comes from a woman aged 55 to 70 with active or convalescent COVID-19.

CDR3 sequence (DNA): TGTGCCAGCAGGGACACCGGGGGGCGAAAACTGTTTTTT. Translation: CASRDTGGRKLFF. The chain joins TRBV28 to TRBJ1-4, with D possibly TRBD1 on 6 matching bases. The CDR3 consists of 13 residues. With 6 bases removed from V and 10 bases from J, the gap between germline ends came to 15 bases. The germline V gene encodes CDR1 MDHEN and CDR2 SYDVKM. Supplemented by reference TRBV28 and TRBJ1-4, the full variable domain reads DVKVTQSSRYLVKRTGEKVFLECVQDMDHENMFWYRQDPGLGLRLIYFSYDVKMKEKGDIPEGYSVSREKKERFSLILESASTNQTSMYLCASRDTGGRKLFFGSGTQLSVL.

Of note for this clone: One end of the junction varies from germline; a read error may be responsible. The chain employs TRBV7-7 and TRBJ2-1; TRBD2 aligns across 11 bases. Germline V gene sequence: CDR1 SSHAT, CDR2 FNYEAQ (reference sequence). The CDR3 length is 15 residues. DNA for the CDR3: TGTGCTAGCAGCTTGAGACTAGCGGGGCTGAATGAGCAGTTCTTC. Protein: CASSLRLAGLNEQFF.

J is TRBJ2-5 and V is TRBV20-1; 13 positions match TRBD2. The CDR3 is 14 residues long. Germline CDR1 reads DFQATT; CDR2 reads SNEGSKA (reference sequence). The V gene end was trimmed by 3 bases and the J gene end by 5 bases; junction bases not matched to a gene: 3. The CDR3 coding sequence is TGCAGTGCTAGTACTAGCGGGAGGGTTGAGACCCAGTACTTC. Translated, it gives CSASTSGRVETQYF.

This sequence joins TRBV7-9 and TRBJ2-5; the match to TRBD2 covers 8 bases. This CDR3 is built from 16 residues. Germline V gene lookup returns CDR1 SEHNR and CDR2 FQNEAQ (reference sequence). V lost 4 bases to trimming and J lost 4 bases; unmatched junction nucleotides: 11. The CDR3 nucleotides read TGTGCCAGCAGCTCCCCCGAGCGGGGGCCGGGAGAGACCCAGTACTTC. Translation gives CASSSPERGPGETQYF.

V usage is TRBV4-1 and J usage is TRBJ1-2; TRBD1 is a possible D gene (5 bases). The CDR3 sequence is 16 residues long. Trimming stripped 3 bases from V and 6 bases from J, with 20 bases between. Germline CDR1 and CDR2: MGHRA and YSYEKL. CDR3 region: CASSHPKGRTTNGYTF. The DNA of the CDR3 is TGCGCCAGCAGCCATCCTAAGGGCAGGACAACAAATGGCTACACCTTC.

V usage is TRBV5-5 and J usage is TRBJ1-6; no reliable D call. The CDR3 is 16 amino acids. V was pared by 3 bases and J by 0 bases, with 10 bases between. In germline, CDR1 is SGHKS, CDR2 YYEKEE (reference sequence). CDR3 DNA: TGTGCCAGCAGCTCGGGGAGTAGCTCCTATAATTCACCCCTCCACTTT. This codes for CASSSGSSSYNSPLHF.

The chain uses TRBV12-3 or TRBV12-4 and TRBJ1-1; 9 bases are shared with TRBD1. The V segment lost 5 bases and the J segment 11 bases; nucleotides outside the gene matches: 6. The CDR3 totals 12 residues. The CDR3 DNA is TGTGCCAGCAGTAGGCCCGGGACAGGGGCTTTCTTT. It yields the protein CASSRPGTGAFF.

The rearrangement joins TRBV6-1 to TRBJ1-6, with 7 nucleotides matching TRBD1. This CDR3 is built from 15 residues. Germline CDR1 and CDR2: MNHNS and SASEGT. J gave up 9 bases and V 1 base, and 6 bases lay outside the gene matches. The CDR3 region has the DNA TGTGCCAGCAGTGAAGGCGACAGGGAGGCTTCACCCCTCCACTTT. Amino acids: CASSEGDREASPLHF.